Following are 30 T cell receptor beta chains from one sample sequenced in a study of T-cell memory formation after mild COVID-19. TCRdb called the 5' RACE reads again in MiXCR, with one record for every CDR3 protein. The table records about 120,000 distinct CDR3 sequences, roughly 15% of them present only once. Material: PBMCs or a T cell subset sorted from them (not recorded which). The source of these receptors is an adult woman who had mild COVID-19 (a few samples of this study predate the infection). Cell type and time point are not known.

This clonotype was found a few times. The chain has TRBV12-3 or TRBV12-4 and TRBJ2-5; D is possibly TRBD1 (6 bases). This CDR3 is 17 amino acids long. V was clipped by 3 bases and J by 0 bases, with 17 bases between them. The CDR3 loop reads CASSLDTPGHYQETQYF. The DNA for the CDR3 is TGTGCCAGCAGTTTGGATACCCCGGGACACTACCAAGAGACCCAGTACTTC.

This clonotype has more than one count but fewer than ten. V is TRBV9 and J is TRBJ2-6; D is undetermined. Per the germline V gene, CDR1 is SGDLS and CDR2 is YYNGEE. The CDR3 is made up of 16 amino acids. V lost 2 bases and J lost 0, with 9 bases in between. This chain's CDR3 is CASSVAVSSGANVLTF. CDR3 nucleotides: TGTGCCAGCAGCGTCGCGGTTAGCTCTGGGGCCAACGTCCTGACTTTC.

Only a few counts were recorded for this clonotype. The V call is TRBV9, the J call TRBJ2-2; TRBD1 might be the D (6 bases). The CDR3 sequence is 15 residues long. CDR1 and CDR2 from the germline V gene are SGDLS and YYNGEE. Trimming left V 0 bases short and J 0 bases short, with 6 bases between. The CDR3 reads CASSVGQANTGELFF. In nucleotides, the CDR3 is TGTGCCAGCAGCGTAGGACAGGCGAACACCGGGGAGCTGTTTTTT.

The chain employs TRBV7-2 and TRBJ2-7; D is possibly TRBD2 (6 bases). Between the trimmed V and J ends, which lost 4 bases and 3 bases, there was a span of 13 bases. This CDR3 is built from 14 residues. Germline CDR1 SGHTA, CDR2 FQGNSA. Written as DNA, the CDR3 is TGTGCCAGCAGCTCAGCCTCGGAGGGCTACGAGCAGTACTTC. As protein: CASSSASEGYEQYF.

This clonotype was detected a few times. The chain links TRBV7-6 to TRBJ1-4; 11 bases match TRBD1. This CDR3 spans 15 amino acids. Looked up from germline, CDR1 is SGHVS and CDR2 is FNYEAQ. Trimming took 4 bases from V and 8 from J; bases not matched to a gene: 6. CDR3 nucleotides: TGTGCCAGCAGCTGGACAGGGGGCCCGGAGGAAAAACTGTTTTTT. Protein: CASSWTGGPEEKLFF.

This clonotype was detected many times. This chain connects TRBV12-3 or TRBV12-4 to TRBJ1-4; 9 bases map to TRBD1. Trimming at V came to 2 bases and at J to 7 bases, leaving 2 bases not matched to a gene. The CDR3 spans 14 residues. The CDR3 region is CASSLNRGREKLFF. CDR3 nucleotides: TGTGCCAGCAGTTTAAACAGGGGGCGTGAAAAACTGTTTTTT.

The chain couples TRBV10-3 to TRBJ2-7, with D possibly being TRBD2 (6 bases). Trimming removed 3 bases from V and 2 bases from J, with 14 bases in between. The CDR3 runs to 15 residues. Germline CDR1 ENHRY, CDR2 SYGVKD. The CDR3 DNA sequence: TGTGCCATCAGTGATCTAGCGCCTTCACCCTACGAGCAGTACTTC. Protein: CAISDLAPSPYEQYF.

This clonotype was seen repeatedly, ten times or more. The chain employs TRBV30 and TRBJ2-3; 8 nucleotides match TRBD2. The CDR3 has 13 residues. J gave up 0 bases and V 5 bases, and 1 base lay outside the gene matches. CDR1 is GTSNPN and CDR2 is SVGIG in the germline V gene (reference sequence). The CDR3 DNA sequence: TGTGCCTGGGAGCGGGAGAGCACAGATACGCAGTATTTT. It codes for CAWERESTDTQYF.

The J gene is TRBJ2-2, the V gene TRBV6-5; the match to TRBD2 covers 7 bases. There are 13 residues in the CDR3. Germline CDR1 MNHEY, CDR2 SVGAGI. Trimming at V came to 5 bases and at J to 6 bases, leaving 3 bases not matched to a gene. For the CDR3, the DNA is TGTGCCAGCAGTCGGACTAGACCCGGGGAGCTGTTTTTT. It is translated as CASSRTRPGELFF.

This clonotype was seen more than once but under ten times. This chain uses TRBV6-2 or TRBV6-3 with TRBJ2-4, with D maybe TRBD2 (5 bases). Germline V gene lookup returns CDR1 MNHEY and CDR2 SVGEGT. V lost 2 bases and J 3 bases, leaving 8 bases between the germline ends. The CDR3 has 14 amino acids. The CDR3 loop is CASSYLGLKNIQYF. In DNA, the CDR3 is TGTGCCAGCAGTTACCTCGGACTCAAAAACATTCAGTACTTC.

The chain has TRBV4-3 and TRBJ2-7, with 13 positions matching TRBD2. CDR1 is LGHNA, CDR2 YSLEER, per germline. The CDR3 length is 18 residues. V lost 2 bases and J lost 2; bases outside the gene matches: 9. Here the CDR3 reads CASSQQLGTSGMTYEQYF. The CDR3 DNA follows: TGCGCCAGCAGCCAACAATTGGGGACTAGCGGGATGACCTACGAGCAGTACTTC.

This clonotype was detected only a few times. The chain couples TRBV29-1 to TRBJ2-7, with a weak D call TRBD1 (6 bases). This CDR3 has 15 amino acids. With 6 bases removed from V and 0 bases from J, the gap between germline ends came to 18 bases. Per the germline V gene, CDR1 is SQVTM and CDR2 is ANQGSEA. The chain's CDR3 is CSVRGTAQSSYEQYF. The CDR3 coding sequence is TGCAGCGTGAGGGGGACGGCCCAGAGCTCCTACGAGCAGTACTTC.

This clonotype was detected ten times or more. The chain joins TRBV5-1 to TRBJ2-1; possibly TRBD2 for D (6 bases). V gave up 4 bases and J gave up 8 bases, with 13 bases separating them. The germline V gene encodes CDR1 SGHRS and CDR2 YFSETQ. CDR3 length: 13 residues. The CDR3: CASSLGTWDEQFF. The CDR3 nucleotides are TGCGCCAGCAGCCTAGGGACTTGGGATGAGCAGTTCTTC.

The chain links TRBV27 to TRBJ2-2; D might be TRBD2 (6 bases). The CDR3 spans 14 residues. Trimming stripped 4 bases from V and 6 bases from J, with 12 bases between. Germline CDR1 and CDR2: MNHEY and SMNVEV (reference sequence). The CDR3 sequence: CASSSRWGAGELFF. The CDR3 region has the DNA TGTGCCAGCAGTTCCCGATGGGGGGCCGGGGAGCTGTTTTTT.

The chain has TRBV2 and TRBJ2-3, with 9 bases that match TRBD2. V was pared by 4 bases and J by 7 bases, with 9 bases of the junction left unmatched. Per germline, CDR1 SNHLY and CDR2 FYNNEI. The CDR3 is 15 residues long. Here the CDR3 reads CASSVASGVLHTQYF. In nucleotides, the CDR3 is TGTGCCAGCAGTGTGGCTAGCGGGGTGCTACATACGCAGTATTTT.

CDR3 sequence reads: CASSRRTGYNEQFF. CDR3 in DNA: TGTGCCAGCAGCCGGAGGACTGGGTACAATGAGCAGTTCTTC. The chain carries TRBV11-2 and TRBJ2-1; possible D gene TRBD2, 5 bases. The CDR3 consists of 14 residues. V lost 5 bases, J lost 4 bases, and 12 bases lay in between. Germline-derived CDR1 and CDR2 are SGHAT and FQNNGV.

The genes are TRBV5-1 and TRBJ2-5; tentatively, D is TRBD1 (5 bases). From germline, CDR1 is SGHRS and CDR2 YFSETQ. There are 15 residues in the CDR3. V lost 0 bases to trimming and J lost 3 bases, with 12 bases between them. CDR3 sequence reads: CASSLAAAGKETQYF. The CDR3 DNA sequence: TGCGCCAGCAGCTTGGCCGCGGCAGGGAAAGAGACCCAGTACTTC. The complete variable domain, with remaining parts taken from reference TRBV5-1 and TRBJ2-5, reads KAGVTQTPRYLIKTRGQQVTLSCSPISGHRSVSWYQQTPGQGLQFLFEYFSETQRNKGNFPGRFSGRQFSNSRSEMNVSTLELGDSALYLCASSLAAAGKETQYFGPGTRLLVL.

The chain couples TRBV5-4 to TRBJ2-3; 9 bases line up with TRBD1. The germline CDR1 and CDR2 sequences are SGHNT and YYREEE (reference sequence). Trimming took 3 bases from V and 2 from J; bases not matched to a gene: 4. The CDR3 is 15 residues long. CDR3 protein: CASSYRTGDTDTQYF. The CDR3 coding sequence is TGTGCCAGCAGCTACAGGACAGGGGACACAGATACGCAGTATTTT.

This clonotype was counted a few times. This chain uses TRBV20-1 with TRBJ1-4; D is possibly TRBD1 (5 bases). Trimming cost V 1 base and J 6 bases, with 18 bases left between them. This CDR3 is built from 16 residues. Germline assignment: CDR1 DFQATT and CDR2 SNEGSKA (reference sequence). CDR3 sequence: CSARGTNRGRDEKLFF. The CDR3 bases are TGCAGTGCTAGAGGCACGAACCGGGGCAGGGATGAAAAACTGTTTTTT.

The sample holds a few counts of this clonotype. The chain links TRBV11-1 to TRBJ2-1, with a weak D call TRBD1 (7 bases). This CDR3 is built from 15 residues. The germline V gene has CDR1 SGHAT and CDR2 FQDESV (reference sequence). V lost 5 bases to trimming and J lost 5 bases, with 16 bases between them. CDR3 sequence (DNA): TGTGCCAGCAGCAATACAGGGGCGGGACACAATGAGCAGTTCTTC. Translating gives CASSNTGAGHNEQFF. The entire variable domain, with the rest obtained from reference TRBV11-1 and TRBJ2-1, is as follows: EAEVAQSPRYKITEKSQAVAFWCDPISGHATLYWYRQILGQGPELLVQFQDESVVDDSQLPKDRFSAERLKGVDSTLKIQPAELGDSAMYLCASSNTGAGHNEQFFGPGTRLTVL.

This clonotype was seen only a few times. The chain uses TRBV7-2 and TRBJ2-3; D ambiguous. V lost 3 bases and J lost 0, with 10 bases in between. The CDR3 is 15 amino acids. The germline CDR1 and CDR2 sequences are SGHTA and FQGNSA. CDR3 protein: CASSFPRSSTDTQYF. The CDR3 DNA reads as TGTGCCAGCAGCTTCCCCCGCTCTAGCACAGATACGCAGTATTTT.

The table lists this clonotype with a few counts. The chain links TRBV29-1 to TRBJ2-1; D is perhaps TRBD1 (6 bases). The CDR3 is made up of 14 amino acids. V lost 3 bases to trimming and J lost 7 bases, with 16 bases between them. CDR1 is SQVTM, CDR2 ANQGSEA, per germline. CDR3: CSVDSLAGVNEQFF. DNA for the CDR3: TGCAGCGTTGATTCCTTGGCAGGGGTGAATGAGCAGTTCTTC.

CDR3 nucleotide sequence: TGTGCCAGCAGCCAAGACCTAGCGAGCTACGAGCAGTACTTC. It is translated as CASSQDLASYEQYF. The chain joins TRBV3-1 to TRBJ2-7; a possible D gene is TRBD2 (6 bases). This CDR3 has 14 residues. With 0 bases removed from V and 3 bases from J, the gap between germline ends came to 9 bases. Germline V gene sequence: CDR1 LGHDT, CDR2 YNNKEL (reference sequence).

This clonotype appeared a few times. DNA for the CDR3: TGTGCCAGCTCACGCACTAACCGGGGGACAGGGGTCTCGGGTTCGGACACCGGGGAGCTGTTTTTT. Translating it yields CASSRTNRGTGVSGSDTGELFF. The genes are TRBV18 and TRBJ2-2, with 10 bases matching TRBD1. V shed 4 bases and J 3 bases; nucleotides not matched to a gene: 23. This CDR3 has 22 amino acids. Germline loops: CDR1 KGHSH, CDR2 LQKENI.

The table lists this clonotype with a few counts. The chain carries TRBV18 and TRBJ2-2; D is undetermined. CDR3 length equals 14 residues. Trimming took off 3 bases at V and 0 bases at J, with 5 bases between the two ends. Germline CDR1 reads KGHSH; CDR2 reads LQKENI. CDR3 protein: CASSPQANTGELFF. In DNA, the CDR3 is TGTGCCAGCTCACCCCAGGCGAACACCGGGGAGCTGTTTTTT.

This clonotype was counted once. The rearrangement links TRBV7-7 to TRBJ2-3; weak D call: TRBD2 (5 bases). With 5 bases removed from V and 0 bases from J, the gap between germline ends came to 18 bases. Per germline, CDR1 SSHAT and CDR2 FNYEAQ (reference sequence). The CDR3 is 17 amino acids. CDR3: CASSRSEKEASTDTQYF. Written as DNA, the CDR3 is TGTGCCAGCAGCCGGAGTGAGAAGGAGGCTAGCACAGATACGCAGTATTTT.

There are a few counts of this clonotype. The rearrangement joins TRBV19 to TRBJ2-1; D possibly corresponds to TRBD1 (6 bases). The germline V and J ends were trimmed by 7 bases and 4 bases, with 17 bases remaining between them. The length of the CDR3 is 15 residues. From germline, CDR1 is LNHDA and CDR2 SQIVND (reference sequence). In nucleotides, the CDR3 is TGTGCCAGTAAGGAAGGCGACAGGATGTACAATGAGCAGTTCTTC. Translated: CASKEGDRMYNEQFF.

The table lists this clonotype with a few counts. The chain combines TRBV11-2 with TRBJ2-3, with 10 positions matching TRBD2. Germline V gene sequence: CDR1 SGHAT, CDR2 FQNNGV. Losses at the gene ends were 3 bases for V and 7 bases for J; bases not matched to a gene: 13. This CDR3 contains 17 residues. The CDR3 coding sequence is TGTGCCAGCAGCTTCGTTGCACCGGGACTAGCGCCCCATACGCAGTATTTT. Translation: CASSFVAPGLAPHTQYF.

The gene calls are TRBV3-1 and TRBJ2-3; TRBD2 might be the D (7 bases). The CDR3 extends over 17 amino acids. Germline-derived CDR1 and CDR2 are LGHDT and YNNKEL (reference sequence). Trimming removed 5 bases from V and 0 bases from J, with 18 bases in between. CDR3 amino acids: CASSNRGGGRSTDTQYF. CDR3 bases: TGTGCCAGCAGCAATCGTGGGGGGGGCCGGAGCACAGATACGCAGTATTTT.

About this clonotype: One end of the junction does not line up with germline, which may come from a read error. This chain joins TRBV6-5 and TRBJ1-1, with unresolved D. The germline CDR1 and CDR2 sequences are MNHEY and SVGAGI. The CDR3 covers 18 residues. This chain's CDR3 is CASSYRLYGRGSNSEAFF. In DNA form, the CDR3 reads TGTGCCAGCAGTTACCGGCTGTATGGTCGAGGATCGAACAGTGAAGCTTTCTTT.